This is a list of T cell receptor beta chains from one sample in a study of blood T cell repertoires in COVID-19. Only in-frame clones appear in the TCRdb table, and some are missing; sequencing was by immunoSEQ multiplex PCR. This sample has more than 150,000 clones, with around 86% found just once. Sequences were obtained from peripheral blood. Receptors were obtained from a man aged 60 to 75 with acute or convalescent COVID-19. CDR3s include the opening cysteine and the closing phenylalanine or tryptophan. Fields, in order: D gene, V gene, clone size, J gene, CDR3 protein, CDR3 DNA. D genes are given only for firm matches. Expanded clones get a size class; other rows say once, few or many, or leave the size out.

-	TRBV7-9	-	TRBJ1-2	CASSNRGPTGGTPTNYGYTF	TGTGCCAGCAGCAATAGGGGACCAACCGGGGGAACACCCACTAACTATGGCTACACCTTC
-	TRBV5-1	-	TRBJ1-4	CASRSGGGLEKLFF	TGCGCCAGCAGATCCGGAGGAGGGCTAGAAAAACTGTTTTTT
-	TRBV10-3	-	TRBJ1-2	CAISEDTTGYTF	TGTGCCATCAGTGAGGATACAACAGGCTACACCTTC
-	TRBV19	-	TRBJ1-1	CASSIRVEEEAFNPEAFF	TGTGCCAGTAGTATACGAGTGGAGGAGGAGGCCTTCAACCCTGAAGCTTTCTTT
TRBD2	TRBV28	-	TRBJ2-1	CASSRLAALYNEQFF	TGTGCCAGCAGTCGACTAGCGGCCCTATACAATGAGCAGTTCTTC
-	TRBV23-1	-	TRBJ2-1	CASSQSPKHPYNEQFF	TGCGCCAGCAGTCAATCGCCCAAACATCCCTACAATGAGCAGTTCTTC
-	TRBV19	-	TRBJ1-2	CASSNPWTGDLDGYTF	TGTGCCAGTAGTAACCCATGGACGGGAGACCTCGATGGCTACACCTTC
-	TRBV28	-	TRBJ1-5	CATDNPLKTVNQPQHF	TGTGCCACCGATAATCCTTTAAAGACAGTGAATCAGCCCCAGCATTTT
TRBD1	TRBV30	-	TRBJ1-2	CAWGQGAGGYTF	TGTGCCTGGGGACAGGGGGCGGGTGGCTACACCTTC
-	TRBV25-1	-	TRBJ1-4	CASRGSLDEKLFF	TGTGCCAGCAGAGGATCCCTAGACGAAAAACTGTTTTTT
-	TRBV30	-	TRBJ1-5	CAWTPWGDWRSQPQHF	TGTGCCTGGACTCCTTGGGGGGACTGGCGATCCCAGCCCCAGCATTTT
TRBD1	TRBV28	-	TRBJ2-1	CASSPGTGSPNEQFF	TGTGCCAGCAGTCCGGGGACAGGGAGTCCCAATGAGCAGTTCTTC
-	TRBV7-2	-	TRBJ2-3	CASSLRRASVTDTQYF	TGTGCCAGCAGCTTACGTCGGGCTAGCGTTACAGATACGCAGTATTTT
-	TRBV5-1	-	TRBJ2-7	CASSPDWESYEQYF	TGCGCCAGCAGCCCGGACTGGGAGAGCTACGAGCAGTACTTC
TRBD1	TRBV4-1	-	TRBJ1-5	CASSQQTGDQPQHF	TGCGCCAGCAGCCAACAAACAGGGGATCAGCCCCAGCATTTT
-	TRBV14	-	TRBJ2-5	CASSQRQHQETQYF	TGTGCCAGCAGCCAACGACAGCACCAAGAGACCCAGTACTTC
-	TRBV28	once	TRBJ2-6	CASSLNLGGHTRGSGANVLTF	TGTGCCAGCAGTTTAAATTTAGGGGGACACACGAGGGGCTCTGGGGCCAACGTCCTGACTTTC
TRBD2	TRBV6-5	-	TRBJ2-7	CASSYEAGGTYEQYF	TGTGCCAGCAGTTACGAAGCGGGAGGGACCTACGAGCAGTACTTC
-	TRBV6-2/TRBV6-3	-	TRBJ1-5	CASSPIGRASNQPQHF	TGTGCCAGCAGCCCTATTGGGAGGGCGAGCAATCAGCCCCAGCATTTT
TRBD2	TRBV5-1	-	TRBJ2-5	CASSLGLAGVQETQYF	TGCGCCAGCAGCCTGGGACTAGCGGGGGTCCAAGAGACCCAGTACTTC
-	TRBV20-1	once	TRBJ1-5	CSASLWANQPQHF	TGCAGTGCTAGTCTCTGGGCCAATCAGCCCCAGCATTTT
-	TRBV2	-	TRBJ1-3	CASSELAWGNTIYF	TGTGCCAGCAGTGAATTGGCATGGGGAAACACCATATATTTT
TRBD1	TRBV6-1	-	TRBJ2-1	CASSEYRGGEQFF	TGTGCCAGCAGTGAGTACAGGGGCGGTGAGCAGTTCTTC
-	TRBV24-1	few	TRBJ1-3	CATSDPLPNTTTEPNTIYF	TGTGCCACCAGTGACCCGTTGCCCAATACTACGACAGAGCCAAACACCATATATTTT
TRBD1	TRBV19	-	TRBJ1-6	CASSAGQDYSPLHF	TGTGCCAGTAGTGCGGGACAGGATTATTCACCCCTCCACTTT
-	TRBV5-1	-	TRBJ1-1	CASSLDSLNTEAFF	TGCGCCAGCAGCTTGGACAGCCTGAACACTGAAGCTTTCTTT
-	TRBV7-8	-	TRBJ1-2	CASSLGHPLYYGYTF	TGTGCCAGCAGCTTAGGACACCCTCTGTACTATGGCTACACCTTC
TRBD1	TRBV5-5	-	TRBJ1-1	CASSLEGTGNTEAFF	TGTGCCAGCAGCCTAGAGGGGACAGGGAACACTGAAGCTTTCTTT
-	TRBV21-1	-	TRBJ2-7	CASSKAAVCECEQYF	TGTGCCAGCAGCAAAGCGGCAGTTTGTGAATGCGAGCAGTACTTC